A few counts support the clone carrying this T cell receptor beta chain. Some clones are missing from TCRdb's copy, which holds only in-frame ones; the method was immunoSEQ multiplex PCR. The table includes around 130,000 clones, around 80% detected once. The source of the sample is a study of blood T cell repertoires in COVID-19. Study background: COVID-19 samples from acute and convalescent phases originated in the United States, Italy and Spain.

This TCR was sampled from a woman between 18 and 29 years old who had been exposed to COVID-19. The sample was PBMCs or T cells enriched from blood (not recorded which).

CDR3 in DNA: TGTGCCAGTAGTATAGACTACAGGGCCTATGGCTACACCTTC. Its protein is CASSIDYRAYGYTF. The V gene is TRBV19, the J gene TRBJ1-2, with D maybe TRBD1 (6 bases). Between the trimmed V and J ends, which lost 0 bases and 4 bases, there was a span of 9 bases. The CDR3 is 14 amino acids. Germline CDR1 and CDR2: LNHDA and SQIVND (reference sequence).